Listed below are T cell receptor beta chains from one sample, sequenced in a study of blood T cells in healthy people across ages. TCRdb fed the 5' RACE reads into MiXCR, producing one record per CDR3 protein. Of about 1,600,000 distinct CDR3 sequences in the sample, 42% were seen once. Sequenced sample: blood. The receptors shown here come from a woman aged 18-29 years in good health. Each CDR3 is given with its conserved first and last residue. Fields, in order: CDR3 protein, CDR3 DNA, J gene, V gene, clone size, D gene. The D gene is left open where the match is weak. Clone size, where shown, is once, few, many, or a class for clones that have expanded.

CDR3: CASSQDLGGVEQYF; DNA: TGTGCCAGCAGCCAAGATTTGGGAGGGGTCGAGCAGTACTTC; J: TRBJ2-7; V: TRBV3-1; size: .; D: TRBD2
CDR3: CSARSSGGRPEQYF; DNA: TGCAGTGCTAGGAGCTCCGGCGGGAGACCCGAGCAGTACTTC; J: TRBJ2-7; V: TRBV20-1; size: .; D: TRBD2
CDR3: CASSPNGGDSPLHF; DNA: TGTGCCAGCAGCCCCAACGGGGGGGATTCACCCCTCCACTTT; J: TRBJ1-6; V: TRBV4-2; size: few; D: .
CDR3: CASSFLRDMNTEAFF; DNA: TGTGCCAGCAGTTTCCTCCGGGACATGAACACTGAAGCTTTCTTT; J: TRBJ1-1; V: TRBV12-3/TRBV12-4; size: few; D: .
CDR3: CATSDRTSGEPNEQFF; DNA: TGTGCCACCAGTGACCGGACTAGCGGTGAACCCAATGAGCAGTTCTTC; J: TRBJ2-1; V: TRBV24-1; size: once; D: TRBD2
CDR3: CASNLAGTSGRFGYEQYF; DNA: TGTGCCAGCAACCTCGCGGGGACTAGCGGGAGGTTTGGTTACGAGCAGTACTTC; J: TRBJ2-7; V: TRBV6-1; size: .; D: TRBD2
CDR3: CASSLPHSHEQFF; DNA: TGTGCCAGCAGCCTCCCGCACTCGCATGAGCAGTTCTTC; J: TRBJ2-1; V: TRBV7-9; size: few; D: .
CDR3: CASSPPGRQNNPSGANVLTF; DNA: TGTGCCAGCTCACCACCGGGGAGACAGAACAATCCTTCTGGGGCCAACGTCCTGACTTTC; J: TRBJ2-6; V: TRBV18; size: .; D: .
CDR3: CASSWGIGQGVNEQYF; DNA: TGCGCCAGCAGCTGGGGAATAGGACAGGGGGTGAATGAGCAGTACTTC; J: TRBJ2-7; V: TRBV5-1; size: .; D: TRBD1
CDR3: CASSTSYNSPLHF; DNA: TGTGCCAGCAGCACCTCCTATAATTCACCCCTCCACTTT; J: TRBJ1-6; V: TRBV12-3/TRBV12-4; size: few; D: .
CDR3: CAGSALALPYEQYF; DNA: TGTGCCGGCAGTGCACTAGCGCTGCCCTACGAGCAGTACTTC; J: TRBJ2-7; V: TRBV27; size: .; D: TRBD2
CDR3: CAISGSGEHNEQYF; DNA: TGTGCCATCAGTGGGTCAGGGGAACACAATGAGCAGTACTTC; J: TRBJ2-5; V: TRBV10-3; size: .; D: .
CDR3: CASSPEGQGAFSYGYTF; DNA: TGTGCCAGCTCCCCTGAGGGACAGGGGGCTTTTAGCTATGGCTACACCTTC; J: TRBJ1-2; V: TRBV18; size: few; D: TRBD1
CDR3: CASSYSGSGNRAYEQYF; DNA: TGTGCCAGCAGTTACTCGGGGTCGGGGAACAGGGCCTACGAGCAGTACTTC; J: TRBJ2-7; V: TRBV6-5; size: .; D: .
CDR3: CASSADPSYNEQYF; DNA: TGTGCCAGCAGCGCCGACCCCTCTTACAATGAGCAGTACTTC; J: TRBJ2-7; V: TRBV6-6; size: .; D: .
CDR3: CASSLAAGAGASYNEQFF; DNA: TGTGCCAGCAGTTTAGCGGCGGGGGCGGGGGCCTCCTACAATGAGCAGTTCTTC; J: TRBJ2-1; V: TRBV12-3/TRBV12-4; size: few; D: .
CDR3: CASSPLLAGERTDTQYF; DNA: TGTGCCAGCAGCCCCCTCCTAGCGGGGGAACGCACAGATACGCAGTATTTT; J: TRBJ2-3; V: TRBV6-1; size: few; D: TRBD2
CDR3: CASSLFSGSGDNEQYF; DNA: TGTGCCAGCAGCTTGTTTTCAGGGTCTGGCGACAATGAGCAGTACTTC; J: TRBJ2-5; V: TRBV7-3; size: .; D: .
CDR3: CASSFGLASLYEQFF; DNA: TGTGCCAGCAGCTTTGGACTAGCGTCTCTCTATGAGCAGTTCTTC; J: TRBJ2-1; V: TRBV7-2; size: few; D: TRBD2
CDR3: CSAPPRGCTDTQYF; DNA: TGCAGTGCCCCGCCACGGGGGTGCACAGATACGCAGTATTTT; J: TRBJ2-3; V: TRBV20-1; size: .; D: .
CDR3: CASSEVGTEQFF; DNA: TGTGCCAGCAGTGAAGTTGGCACTGAGCAGTTCTTC; J: TRBJ2-1; V: TRBV25-1; size: few; D: .
CDR3: CASSSTGSPETQYF; DNA: TGCGCCAGCAGCTCAACAGGGAGCCCAGAGACCCAGTACTTC; J: TRBJ2-5; V: TRBV4-1; size: .; D: .
CDR3: CASSENGGKWEQFF; DNA: TGTGCCAGCAGTGAAAATGGCGGGAAGTGGGAGCAGTTCTTC; J: TRBJ2-1; V: TRBV6-1; size: .; D: .
CDR3: CASSLQPYEQYF; DNA: TGTGCCAGCAGTTTACAACCCTACGAGCAGTACTTC; J: TRBJ2-7; V: TRBV12-3/TRBV12-4; size: few; D: .
CDR3: CATSDGGVVKNIQYF; DNA: TGTGCCACAAGCGACGGGGGAGTGGTCAAAAACATTCAGTACTTC; J: TRBJ2-4; V: TRBV15; size: few; D: .
CDR3: CASTSGSHYEQYF; DNA: TGTGCCAGCACAAGTGGCAGCCACTACGAGCAGTACTTC; J: TRBJ2-7; V: TRBV6-1; size: .; D: .
CDR3: CSAEDQGTEAFF; DNA: TGCAGTGCTGAAGATCAGGGCACTGAAGCTTTCTTT; J: TRBJ1-1; V: TRBV20-1; size: .; D: .
CDR3: CASSIRQGEKLFF; DNA: TGTGCCAGCAGCATTAGACAGGGGGAAAAACTGTTTTTT; J: TRBJ1-4; V: TRBV7-2; size: .; D: TRBD1
CDR3: CASSQLGQGRPHEQYF; DNA: TGTGCCAGCAGCCAACTCGGACAGGGGCGTCCTCACGAGCAGTACTTC; J: TRBJ2-7; V: TRBV16; size: few; D: TRBD1
CDR3: CASSSMDRSYEQYF; DNA: TGTGCCAGCTCCTCAATGGACAGGTCCTACGAGCAGTACTTC; J: TRBJ2-7; V: TRBV2; size: .; D: TRBD1
CDR3: CATSETHYSGANVPTF; DNA: TGTGCCACCAGCGAGACACACTACTCTGGGGCCAACGTCCCGACTTTC; J: TRBJ2-6; V: TRBV15; size: .; D: .
CDR3: CASSPPKEGRPRDTQYF; DNA: TGTGCCAGCAGCCCGCCCAAAGAAGGACGTCCACGAGATACGCAGTATTTT; J: TRBJ2-3; V: TRBV5-6; size: .; D: .
CDR3: CASSESLTSNEQFF; DNA: TGCGCCAGCAGTGAGTCGTTGACTTCCAATGAGCAGTTCTTC; J: TRBJ2-1; V: TRBV10-1; size: .; D: .
CDR3: CASSDDLQPQHF; DNA: TGTGCCAGCAGTGACGACTTGCAGCCCCAGCATTTT; J: TRBJ1-5; V: TRBV12-3/TRBV12-4; size: few; D: .
CDR3: CASSSLILTDTQYF; DNA: TGTGCCAGCAGTTCTCTGATTCTCACGGATACGCAGTATTTT; J: TRBJ2-3; V: TRBV6-5; size: once; D: .
CDR3: CASRNSGGTGELFF; DNA: TGTGCCAGCAGGAATAGCGGGGGCACCGGGGAGCTGTTTTTT; J: TRBJ2-2; V: TRBV7-7; size: once; D: TRBD2
CDR3: CSALKNSVSTDTQYF; DNA: TGCAGTGCGCTAAAGAACAGCGTAAGCACAGATACGCAGTATTTT; J: TRBJ2-3; V: TRBV20-1; size: .; D: .
CDR3: CSAREQGYEQYF; DNA: TGCAGTGCTAGAGAACAGGGCTACGAGCAGTACTTC; J: TRBJ2-7; V: TRBV20-1; size: few; D: .
CDR3: CASRSTGEQFF; DNA: TGTGCCAGCAGAAGTACAGGAGAGCAGTTCTTC; J: TRBJ2-1; V: TRBV7-2; size: .; D: .
CDR3: CASSLIGVGNTEAFF; DNA: TGTGCCAGCAGCTTAATCGGGGTGGGGAACACTGAAGCTTTCTTT; J: TRBJ1-1; V: TRBV7-9; size: few; D: .
CDR3: CASSEWTGDGYNEQFF; DNA: TGTGCCAGCAGTGAATGGACTGGAGATGGTTACAATGAGCAGTTCTTC; J: TRBJ2-1; V: TRBV25-1; size: .; D: .
CDR3: CASSLEYSGAYQETQYF; DNA: TGTGCCAGCAGCTTAGAGTATAGCGGGGCGTACCAAGAGACCCAGTACTTC; J: TRBJ2-5; V: TRBV7-6; size: .; D: TRBD2
CDR3: CASSLGLAEPYNEQYF; DNA: TGCGCCAGCAGCTTAGGTCTAGCGGAACCCTACAATGAGCAGTACTTC; J: TRBJ2-7; V: TRBV7-2; size: .; D: TRBD2
CDR3: CASRGVGPEQFF; DNA: TGTGCCAGCAGAGGGGTTGGCCCTGAGCAGTTCTTC; J: TRBJ2-1; V: TRBV6-1; size: .; D: .
CDR3: CASSEASGLATDTQYF; DNA: TGTGCCAGCAGTGAAGCTTCGGGACTAGCAACAGATACGCAGTATTTT; J: TRBJ2-3; V: TRBV6-1; size: .; D: TRBD2
CDR3: CASSPGQADEQYF; DNA: TGTGCCAGCAGCCCGGGACAGGCTGACGAGCAGTACTTC; J: TRBJ2-7; V: TRBV27; size: .; D: TRBD1
CDR3: CSARDSGQGNEKLFF; DNA: TGCAGTGCTAGAGATTCCGGACAGGGTAATGAAAAACTGTTTTTT; J: TRBJ1-4; V: TRBV20-1; size: .; D: TRBD1
CDR3: CGVVDGIYGYTF; DNA: TGCGGCGTTGTAGACGGTATCTATGGCTACACCTTC; J: TRBJ1-2; V: TRBV29-1; size: .; D: .
CDR3: CASKREGAYEQYF; DNA: TGTGCCAGCAAGAGGGAGGGAGCCTACGAGCAGTACTTC; J: TRBJ2-7; V: TRBV12-3/TRBV12-4; size: .; D: TRBD2
CDR3: CASLGGTDTQYF; DNA: TGTGCCTCCCTCGGGGGCACAGATACGCAGTATTTT; J: TRBJ2-3; V: TRBV6-5; size: many; D: .
CDR3: CSASPVDNEQYF; DNA: TGCAGTGCTAGCCCTGTGGACAATGAGCAGTACTTC; J: TRBJ2-5; V: TRBV20-1; size: .; D: .
CDR3: CASSPAGGFRATGELFF; DNA: TGTGCCAGCAGTCCAGCGGGAGGGTTTCGGGCCACCGGGGAGCTGTTTTTT; J: TRBJ2-2; V: TRBV2; size: .; D: TRBD2
CDR3: CASSFRDREGPQHF; DNA: TGTGCCAGCAGCTTCCGGGACAGGGAAGGGCCCCAGCATTTT; J: TRBJ1-5; V: TRBV7-8; size: few; D: TRBD1